The rows below give T cell receptor beta chains drawn from one sample of a study of vaccination and CD4 T cells after COVID-19. These receptors' targets are unknown. TCRdb re-derived calls from the PCR reads in MiXCR, one entry per CDR3 protein. Of 20,000 to 30,000 distinct CDR3 sequences in the sample, roughly 27% were seen once. The sequencing used CD4+ T cells from blood, cultured in vitro, collected about 7 months after SARS-CoV-2 vaccination. These receptors originate from a human donor who had recovered from COVID-19. CDR3s include the opening cysteine and the closing phenylalanine or tryptophan. Each record gives: V gene, CDR3 protein.

v_call: TRBV20-1; cdr3_aa: CSARDSKGVTEAFF
v_call: TRBV7-8; cdr3_aa: CASSLEAADRQPQHF
v_call: TRBV6-1; cdr3_aa: CASSTGGLAKNIQYF
v_call: TRBV7-3; cdr3_aa: CAIAGDYEQYF
v_call: TRBV20-1; cdr3_aa: CSARNPSGANVLTF
v_call: TRBV28; cdr3_aa: CASSLGTSGLGQYF
v_call: TRBV27; cdr3_aa: CASSRRLGTDTQYF
v_call: TRBV7-9; cdr3_aa: CASSLVRHGGTDTQYF
v_call: TRBV28; cdr3_aa: CASSLSRDQPQHF
v_call: TRBV20-1; cdr3_aa: CSAYSTDTQYF
v_call: TRBV4-1; cdr3_aa: CASSQHPEEIRGETQYF
v_call: TRBV7-2; cdr3_aa: CASTRAGGRNEQFF
v_call: TRBV19; cdr3_aa: CASSRNRDNEQFF
v_call: TRBV20-1; cdr3_aa: CSAREEGRAWSPQHF
v_call: TRBV20-1; cdr3_aa: CSAREGGRAEETQYF
v_call: TRBV7-3; cdr3_aa: CASSPGTADTQYF
v_call: TRBV7-9; cdr3_aa: CASSLPGLAGGRTLNEQFF
v_call: TRBV15; cdr3_aa: CATSRAVGWYEQYF
v_call: TRBV20-1; cdr3_aa: CSAQDTGTGDEQYF
v_call: TRBV6-1; cdr3_aa: CASSEALIGGANTGELFF
v_call: TRBV25-1; cdr3_aa: CASSAAGSYQPQHF
v_call: TRBV20-1; cdr3_aa: CSARGVAGGLHNEQFF
v_call: TRBV4-2; cdr3_aa: CASSQAGGRAADTQYF
v_call: TRBV27; cdr3_aa: CASSSSSYSNQPQHF
v_call: TRBV19; cdr3_aa: CASRKNTEAFF
v_call: TRBV24-1; cdr3_aa: CATAGGGYNEQFF
v_call: TRBV27; cdr3_aa: CASSLEGAARTGELFF
v_call: TRBV29-1; cdr3_aa: CSVERGSGGNEQFF
v_call: TRBV28; cdr3_aa: CASSPGTSGRGGTQYF
v_call: TRBV6-2/TRBV6-3; cdr3_aa: CASSFLRRPNEQFF
v_call: TRBV28; cdr3_aa: CASNIAQMNTEAFF
v_call: TRBV28; cdr3_aa: CASRHSTSGRHREQYF
v_call: TRBV28; cdr3_aa: CASSSPDGGYQPQHF
v_call: TRBV20-1; cdr3_aa: CSARGTTYEQYF
v_call: TRBV28; cdr3_aa: CASRRSRLSGNQPQHF
v_call: TRBV10-3; cdr3_aa: CAISEGQGSTDTQYF
v_call: TRBV7-9; cdr3_aa: CASRRQGGGNEQFF
v_call: TRBV20-1; cdr3_aa: CSARRRRAKDYNEQFF
v_call: TRBV6-5; cdr3_aa: CASSSGTGSSSYEQYF
v_call: TRBV6-5; cdr3_aa: CASSYSFVTYEQYF
v_call: TRBV5-6; cdr3_aa: CASSTTTSGQETQYF
v_call: TRBV2; cdr3_aa: CASNWEDTQYF
v_call: TRBV24-1; cdr3_aa: CATSDPTGSETQYF
v_call: TRBV27; cdr3_aa: CASSSRPTSARYEQYF
v_call: TRBV6-5; cdr3_aa: CASSYSTGTYEQYF